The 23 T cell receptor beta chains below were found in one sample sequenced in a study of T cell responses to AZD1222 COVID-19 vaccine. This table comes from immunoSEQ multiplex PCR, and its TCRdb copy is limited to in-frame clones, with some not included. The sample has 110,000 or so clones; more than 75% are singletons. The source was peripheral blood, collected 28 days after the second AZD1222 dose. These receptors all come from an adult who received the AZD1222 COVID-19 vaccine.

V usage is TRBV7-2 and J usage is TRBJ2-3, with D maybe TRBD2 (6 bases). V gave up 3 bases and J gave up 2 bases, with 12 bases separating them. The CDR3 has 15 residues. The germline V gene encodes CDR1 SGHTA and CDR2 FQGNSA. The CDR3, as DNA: TGTGCCAGCAGCTTTGGGACTGTCCTCACAGATACGCAGTATTTT. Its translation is CASSFGTVLTDTQYF.

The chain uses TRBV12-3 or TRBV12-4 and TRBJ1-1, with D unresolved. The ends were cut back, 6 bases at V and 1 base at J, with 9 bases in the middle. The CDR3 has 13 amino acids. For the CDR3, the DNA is TGTGCCAGCAGCGAGATAGCGAACACTGAAGCTTTCTTT. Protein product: CASSEIANTEAFF.

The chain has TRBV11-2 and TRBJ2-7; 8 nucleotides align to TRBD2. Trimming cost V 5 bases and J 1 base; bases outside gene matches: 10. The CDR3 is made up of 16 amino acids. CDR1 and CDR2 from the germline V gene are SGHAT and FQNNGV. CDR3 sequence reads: CASSAGGAGRSYEQYF. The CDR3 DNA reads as TGTGCCAGCAGCGCGGGGGGCGCCGGTCGTTCCTACGAGCAGTACTTC.

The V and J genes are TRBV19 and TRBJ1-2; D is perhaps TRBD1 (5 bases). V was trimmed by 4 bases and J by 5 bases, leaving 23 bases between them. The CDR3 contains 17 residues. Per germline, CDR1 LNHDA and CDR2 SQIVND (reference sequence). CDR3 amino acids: CASSRGVGVTGKYGYTF. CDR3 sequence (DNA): TGTGCCAGTAGTAGGGGGGTTGGGGTTACGGGCAAGTATGGCTACACCTTC.

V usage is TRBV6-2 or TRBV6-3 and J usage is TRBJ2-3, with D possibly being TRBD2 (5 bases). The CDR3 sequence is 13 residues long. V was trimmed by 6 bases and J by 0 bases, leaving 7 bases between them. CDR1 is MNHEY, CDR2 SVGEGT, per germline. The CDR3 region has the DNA TGTGCCAGCAGCCGGACTAGCACAGATACGCAGTATTTT. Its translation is CASSRTSTDTQYF.

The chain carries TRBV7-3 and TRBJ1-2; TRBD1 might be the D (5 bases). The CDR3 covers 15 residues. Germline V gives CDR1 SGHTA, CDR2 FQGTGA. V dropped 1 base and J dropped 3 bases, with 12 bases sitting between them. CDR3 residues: CASSLRGGADYGYTF. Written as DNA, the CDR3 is TGTGCCAGCAGCTTAAGAGGTGGGGCGGACTATGGCTACACCTTC.

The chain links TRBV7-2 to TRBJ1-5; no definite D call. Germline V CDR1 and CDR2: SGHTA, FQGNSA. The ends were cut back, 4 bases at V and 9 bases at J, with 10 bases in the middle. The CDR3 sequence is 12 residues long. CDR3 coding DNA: TGTGCCAGCAGCTCCCTTCTGGGGCCCCAGCATTTT. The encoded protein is CASSSLLGPQHF.

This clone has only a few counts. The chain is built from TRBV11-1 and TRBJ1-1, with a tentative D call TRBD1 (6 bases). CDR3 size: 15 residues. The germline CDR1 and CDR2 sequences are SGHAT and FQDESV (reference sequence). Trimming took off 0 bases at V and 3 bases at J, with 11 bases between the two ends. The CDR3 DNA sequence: TGTGCCAGCAGCTTAGCGCCACAGGGTGACACTGAAGCTTTCTTT. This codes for CASSLAPQGDTEAFF.

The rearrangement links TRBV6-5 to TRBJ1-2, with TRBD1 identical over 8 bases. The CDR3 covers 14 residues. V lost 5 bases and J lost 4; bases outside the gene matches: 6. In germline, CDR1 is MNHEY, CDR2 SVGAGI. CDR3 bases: TGTGCCAGCAGTCCTACAGGGGGTCCCTATGGCTACACCTTC. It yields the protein CASSPTGGPYGYTF.

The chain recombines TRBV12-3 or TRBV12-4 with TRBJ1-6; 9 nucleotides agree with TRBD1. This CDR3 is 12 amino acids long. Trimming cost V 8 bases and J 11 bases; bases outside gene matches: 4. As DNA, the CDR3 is TGTGCCAGCGGGACAGGGTGGCCACCCCTCCACTTT. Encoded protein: CASGTGWPPLHF.

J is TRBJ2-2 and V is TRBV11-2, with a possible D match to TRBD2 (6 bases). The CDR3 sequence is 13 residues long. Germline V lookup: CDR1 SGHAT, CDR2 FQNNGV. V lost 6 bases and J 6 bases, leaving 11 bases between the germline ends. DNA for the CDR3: TGTGCCAGCAGTCCCCTAGCGCCCGGGGAGCTGTTTTTT. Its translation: CASSPLAPGELFF.

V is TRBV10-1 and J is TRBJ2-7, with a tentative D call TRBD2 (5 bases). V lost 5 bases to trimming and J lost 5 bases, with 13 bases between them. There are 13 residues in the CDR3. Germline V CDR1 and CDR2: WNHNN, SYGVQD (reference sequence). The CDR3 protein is CASSRVGENEQYF. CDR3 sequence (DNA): TGCGCCAGCAGTAGGGTGGGAGAAAACGAGCAGTACTTC.

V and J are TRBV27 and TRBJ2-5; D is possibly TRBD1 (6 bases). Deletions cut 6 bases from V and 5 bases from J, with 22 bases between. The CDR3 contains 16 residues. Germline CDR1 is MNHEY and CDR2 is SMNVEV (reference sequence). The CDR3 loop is CASRVNSWGRIETQYF. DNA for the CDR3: TGTGCCAGCAGGGTTAATAGTTGGGGGCGCATCGAGACCCAGTACTTC.

The DNA of the CDR3 is TGTGCCAGCAGGGACATGGGTGGAAACACCATATATTTT. It encodes CASRDMGGNTIYF. This chain connects TRBV12-3 or TRBV12-4 to TRBJ1-3, with D possibly being TRBD1 (5 bases). This CDR3 spans 13 amino acids. V dropped 6 bases and J dropped 3 bases, with 9 bases sitting between them.

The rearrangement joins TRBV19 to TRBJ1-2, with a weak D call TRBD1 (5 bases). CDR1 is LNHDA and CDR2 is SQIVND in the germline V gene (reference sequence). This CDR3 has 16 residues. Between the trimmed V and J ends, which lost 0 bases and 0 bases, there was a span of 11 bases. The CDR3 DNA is TGTGCCAGTAGTATAGACGGGACGGCTCCTAACTATGGCTACACCTTC. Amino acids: CASSIDGTAPNYGYTF. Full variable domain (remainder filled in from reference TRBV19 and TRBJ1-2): DGGITQSPKYLFRKEGQNVTLSCEQNLNHDAMYWYRQDPGQGLRLIYYSQIVNDFQKGDIAEGYSVSREKKESFPLTVTSAQKNPTAFYLCASSIDGTAPNYGYTFGSGTRLTVV.

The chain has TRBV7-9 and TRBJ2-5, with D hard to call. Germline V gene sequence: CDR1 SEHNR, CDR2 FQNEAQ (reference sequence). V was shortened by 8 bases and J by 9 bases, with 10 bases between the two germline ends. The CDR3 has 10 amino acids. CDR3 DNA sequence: TGTGCCAGCGGTGGAGATTCCCAGTACTTC. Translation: CASGGDSQYF.

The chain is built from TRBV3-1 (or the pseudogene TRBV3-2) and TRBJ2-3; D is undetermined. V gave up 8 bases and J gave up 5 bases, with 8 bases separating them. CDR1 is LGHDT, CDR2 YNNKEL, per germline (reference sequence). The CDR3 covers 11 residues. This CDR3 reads CASGRIDTQYF. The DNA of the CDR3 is TGTGCCAGCGGACGGATAGATACGCAGTATTTT.

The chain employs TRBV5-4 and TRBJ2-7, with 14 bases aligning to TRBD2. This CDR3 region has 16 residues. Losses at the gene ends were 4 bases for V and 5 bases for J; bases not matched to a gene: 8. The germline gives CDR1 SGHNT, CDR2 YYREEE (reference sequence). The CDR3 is CASSPRTSGRSDEQYF. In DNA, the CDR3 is TGTGCCAGCAGCCCCCGGACTAGCGGGAGGTCAGACGAGCAGTACTTC.

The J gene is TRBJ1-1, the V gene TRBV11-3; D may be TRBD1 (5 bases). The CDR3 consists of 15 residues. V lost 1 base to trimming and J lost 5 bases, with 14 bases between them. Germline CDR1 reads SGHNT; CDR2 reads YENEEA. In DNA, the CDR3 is TGTGCCAGCAGCTTAGGCGGTCTGAGGGGAACTGAAGCTTTCTTT. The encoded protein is CASSLGGLRGTEAFF.

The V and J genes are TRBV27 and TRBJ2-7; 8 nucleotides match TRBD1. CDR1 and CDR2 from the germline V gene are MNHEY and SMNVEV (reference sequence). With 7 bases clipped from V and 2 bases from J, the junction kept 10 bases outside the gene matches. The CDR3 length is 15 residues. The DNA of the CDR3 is TGTGCCAGCACCCCCGACAGGGGAGACACCTACGAGCAGTACTTC. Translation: CASTPDRGDTYEQYF.

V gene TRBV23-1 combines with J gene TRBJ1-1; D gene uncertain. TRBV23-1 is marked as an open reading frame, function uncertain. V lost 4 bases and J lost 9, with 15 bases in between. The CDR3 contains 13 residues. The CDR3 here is CASSLSRRPKAFF. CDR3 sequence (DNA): TGCGCCAGCAGTCTATCGAGACGCCCAAAAGCTTTCTTT.

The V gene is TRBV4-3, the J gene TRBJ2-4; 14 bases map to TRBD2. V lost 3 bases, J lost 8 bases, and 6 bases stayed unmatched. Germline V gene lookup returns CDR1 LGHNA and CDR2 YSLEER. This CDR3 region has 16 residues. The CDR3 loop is CASSQRLAGGRDIQYF. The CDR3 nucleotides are TGCGCCAGCAGCCAGAGACTAGCGGGGGGGCGGGACATTCAGTACTTC.

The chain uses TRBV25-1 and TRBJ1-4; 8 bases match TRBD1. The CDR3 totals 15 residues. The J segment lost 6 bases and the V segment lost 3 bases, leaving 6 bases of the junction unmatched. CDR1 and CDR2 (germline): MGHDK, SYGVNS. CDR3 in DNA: TGTGCCAGCAGTGACTCGGGACAGGTTGATGAAAAACTGTTTTTT. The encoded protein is CASSDSGQVDEKLFF.